The T cell receptor beta chain described here comes from a study of cytomegalovirus exposure and HLA in healthy donors. Trimming took off 5 bases at V and 0 bases at J, with 10 bases between the two ends. In germline, CDR1 is SGHAT, CDR2 FQNNGV. There are 14 residues in the CDR3. It was with 60 Vbeta and 13 Jbeta primers that the PCR ran. The repertoire was sequenced with immunoSEQ multiplex PCR; TCRdb's copy has only in-frame clones and lacks some. The sample holds about 94,000 clones; over 65% are singletons and the top ten take about 3.8%. This chain connects TRBV11-2 to TRBJ2-5; TRBD2 is a possible D gene (6 bases). This TCR derives from a man younger than 45 in good health and CMV-seronegative. Sequenced input: PBMCs. The CDR3 region is CASSPRDYQETQYF. CDR3 DNA: TGTGCCAGCAGCCCCCGGGACTACCAAGAGACCCAGTACTTC.